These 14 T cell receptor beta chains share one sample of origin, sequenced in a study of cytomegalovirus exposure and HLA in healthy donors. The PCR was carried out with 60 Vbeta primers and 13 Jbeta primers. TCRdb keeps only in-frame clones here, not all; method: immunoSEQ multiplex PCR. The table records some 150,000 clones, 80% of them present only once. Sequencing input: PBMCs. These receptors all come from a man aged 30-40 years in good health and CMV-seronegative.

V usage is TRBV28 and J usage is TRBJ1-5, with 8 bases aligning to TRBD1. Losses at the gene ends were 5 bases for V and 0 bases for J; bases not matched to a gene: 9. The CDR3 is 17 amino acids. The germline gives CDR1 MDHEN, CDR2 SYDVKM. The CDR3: CASSHRTGRFSNQPQHF. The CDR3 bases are TGTGCCAGCAGTCATAGGACAGGGCGGTTTAGCAATCAGCCCCAGCATTTT.

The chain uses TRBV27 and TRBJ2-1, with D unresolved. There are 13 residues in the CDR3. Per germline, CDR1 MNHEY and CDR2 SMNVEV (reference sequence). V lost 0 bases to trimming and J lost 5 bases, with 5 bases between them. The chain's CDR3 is CASSLSRNNEQFF. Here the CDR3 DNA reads TGTGCCAGCAGTTTATCGCGAAACAATGAGCAGTTCTTC.

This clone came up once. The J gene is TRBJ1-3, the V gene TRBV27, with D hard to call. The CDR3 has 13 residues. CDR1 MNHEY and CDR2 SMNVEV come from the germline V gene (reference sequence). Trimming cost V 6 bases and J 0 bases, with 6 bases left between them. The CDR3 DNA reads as TGTGCCAGCAGCTTGAGCTCTGGAAACACCATATATTTT. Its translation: CASSLSSGNTIYF.

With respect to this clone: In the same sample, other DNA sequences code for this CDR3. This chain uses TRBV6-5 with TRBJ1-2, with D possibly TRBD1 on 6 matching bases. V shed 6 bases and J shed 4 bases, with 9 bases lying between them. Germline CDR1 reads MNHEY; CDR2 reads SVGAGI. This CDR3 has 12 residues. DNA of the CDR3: TGTGCCAGCAGGGGGGCAGGCTATGGCTACACCTTC. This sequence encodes CASRGAGYGYTF.

The CDR3 nucleotides read TGCGCCAGCGCGACCTCCAGGGGGCCGAACACTGAAGCTTTCTTT. The encoded protein is CASATSRGPNTEAFF. The chain couples TRBV5-1 to TRBJ1-1; TRBD1 agrees at 8 bases. With 7 bases clipped from V and 1 base from J, the junction kept 9 bases outside the gene matches. The germline gives CDR1 SGHRS, CDR2 YFSETQ. The length of the CDR3 is 15 residues.

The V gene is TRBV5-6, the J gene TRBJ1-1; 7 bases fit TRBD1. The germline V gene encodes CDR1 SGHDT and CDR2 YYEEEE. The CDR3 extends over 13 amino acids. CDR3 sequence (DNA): TGTGCAAGCGAATTTACAGGGGACACTGAAGCTTTCTTT. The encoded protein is CASEFTGDTEAFF.

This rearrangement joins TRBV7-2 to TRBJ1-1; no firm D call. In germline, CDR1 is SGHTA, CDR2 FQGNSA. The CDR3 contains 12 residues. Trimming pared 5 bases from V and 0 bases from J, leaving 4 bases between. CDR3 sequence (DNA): TGTGCCAGCAGCCTTTTGAACACTGAAGCTTTCTTT. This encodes CASSLLNTEAFF.

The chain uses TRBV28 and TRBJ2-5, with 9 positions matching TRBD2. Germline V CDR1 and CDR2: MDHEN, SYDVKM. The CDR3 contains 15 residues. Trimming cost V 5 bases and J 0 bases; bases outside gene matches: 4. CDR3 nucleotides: TGTGCCAGCAGTCCCAGCGGGAGGTACCAAGAGACCCAGTACTTC. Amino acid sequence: CASSPSGRYQETQYF.

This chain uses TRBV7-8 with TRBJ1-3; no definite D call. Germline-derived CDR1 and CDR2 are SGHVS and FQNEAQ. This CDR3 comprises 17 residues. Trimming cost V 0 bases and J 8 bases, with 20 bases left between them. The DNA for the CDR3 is TGTGCCAGCAGCTTAGCCGGTTACGCGCGCTCTGAGGACACCATATATTTT. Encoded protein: CASSLAGYARSEDTIYF.

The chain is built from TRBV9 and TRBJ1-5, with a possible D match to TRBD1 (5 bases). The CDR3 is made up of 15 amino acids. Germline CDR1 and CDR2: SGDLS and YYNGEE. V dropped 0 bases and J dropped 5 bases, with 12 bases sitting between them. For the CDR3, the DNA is TGTGCCAGCAGCGTAGGGGGGGGGTGGGATCAGCCCCAGCATTTT. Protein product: CASSVGGGWDQPQHF.

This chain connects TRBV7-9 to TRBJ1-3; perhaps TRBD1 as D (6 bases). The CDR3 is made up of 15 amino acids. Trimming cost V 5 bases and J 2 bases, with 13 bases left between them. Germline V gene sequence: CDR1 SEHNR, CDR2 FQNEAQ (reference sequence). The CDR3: CASSLFSGAGNTIYF. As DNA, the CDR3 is TGTGCCAGCAGCCTTTTCTCAGGGGCTGGAAACACCATATATTTT.

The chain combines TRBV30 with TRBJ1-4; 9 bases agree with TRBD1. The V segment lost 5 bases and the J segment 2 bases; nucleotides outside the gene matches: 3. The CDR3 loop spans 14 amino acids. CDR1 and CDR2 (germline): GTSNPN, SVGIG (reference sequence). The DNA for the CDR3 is TGTGCCTGGGGGGGACAGGGTACTAATGAAAAACTGTTTTTT. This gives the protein CAWGGQGTNEKLFF.

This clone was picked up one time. CDR3 loop: CASSPGTTDTQYF. In DNA, the CDR3 is TGTGCCAGCAGCCCCGGGACTACGGATACGCAGTATTTT. J is TRBJ2-3 and V is TRBV7-6; 7 bases match TRBD2. After removal of 5 bases from V and 6 bases from J, the junction contained 5 bases not matched to a gene. The CDR3 has 13 amino acids. Per germline, CDR1 SGHVS and CDR2 FNYEAQ.

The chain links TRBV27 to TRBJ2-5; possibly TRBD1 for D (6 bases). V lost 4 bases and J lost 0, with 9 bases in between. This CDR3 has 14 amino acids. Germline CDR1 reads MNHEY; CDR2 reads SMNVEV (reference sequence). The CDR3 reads CASSSWTDQETQYF. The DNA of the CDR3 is TGTGCCAGCAGTTCGTGGACAGACCAAGAGACCCAGTACTTC.